This T cell receptor beta chain came from a study of blood T cell repertoires in COVID-19. How the authors handled the data: Amplification of reference gene primers was used by the study to estimate nucleated cell counts. This table comes from immunoSEQ multiplex PCR, and its TCRdb copy is limited to in-frame clones, with some not included. V and J calls and clone size are as listed in that table; D and trimming were resolved from the DNA. Altogether 300,000 to 450,000 clones are present, approximately 87% being singletons, with the ten largest covering 1.3%. V dropped 4 bases and J dropped 7 bases, with 10 bases sitting between them. CDR1 is SEHNR and CDR2 is FQNEAQ in the germline V gene (reference sequence). The length of the CDR3 is 12 residues. This clone was detected ten times or more.

The V call is TRBV7-9, the J call TRBJ1-1, with D maybe TRBD1 (5 bases). This clonotype originated in a man younger than 45 who had recovered from COVID-19. Sequencing used PBMCs or T cells enriched from blood (not recorded which). Written as DNA, the CDR3 is TGTGCCAGCAGCTCCGACAGTCTTGAAGCTTTCTTT. This translates into CASSSDSLEAFF. Full variable domain (rest looked up from reference TRBV7-9 and TRBJ1-1): DTGVSQNPRHKITKRGQNVTFRCDPISEHNRLYWYRQTLGQGPEFLTYFQNEAQLEKSRLLSDRFSAERPKGSFSTLEIQRTEQGDSAMYLCASSSDSLEAFFGQGTRLTVV.